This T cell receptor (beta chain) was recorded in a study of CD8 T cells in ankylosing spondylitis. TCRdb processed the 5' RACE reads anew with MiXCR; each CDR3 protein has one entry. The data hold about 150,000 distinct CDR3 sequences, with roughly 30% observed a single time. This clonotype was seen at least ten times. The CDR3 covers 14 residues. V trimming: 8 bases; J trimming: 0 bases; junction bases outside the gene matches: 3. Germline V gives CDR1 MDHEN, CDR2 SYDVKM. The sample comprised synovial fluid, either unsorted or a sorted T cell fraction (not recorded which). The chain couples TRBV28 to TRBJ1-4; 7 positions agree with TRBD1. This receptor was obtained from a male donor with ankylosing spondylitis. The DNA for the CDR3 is TGTGCCAGCCAGGGGGTAGCAACTAATGAAAAACTGTTTTTT. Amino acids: CASQGVATNEKLFF. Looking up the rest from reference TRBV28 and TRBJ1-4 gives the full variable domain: DVKVTQSSRYLVKRTGEKVFLECVQDMDHENMFWYRQDPGLGLRLIYFSYDVKMKEKGDIPEGYSVSREKKERFSLILESASTNQTSMYLCASQGVATNEKLFFGSGTQLSVL.